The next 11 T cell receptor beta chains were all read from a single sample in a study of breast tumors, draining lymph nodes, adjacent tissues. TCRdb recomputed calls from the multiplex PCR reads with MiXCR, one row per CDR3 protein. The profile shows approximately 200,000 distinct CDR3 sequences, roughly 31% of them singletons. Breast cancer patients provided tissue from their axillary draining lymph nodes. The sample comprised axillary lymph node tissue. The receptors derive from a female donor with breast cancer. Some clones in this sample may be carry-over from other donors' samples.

CDR3 DNA sequence: TGTGCCACCCGTCTGGGGCTGGCAAGTGAAAAACTGTTTTTT. Encoded protein: CATRLGLASEKLFF. V usage is TRBV10-3 and J usage is TRBJ1-4; weak D call: TRBD1 (5 bases). CDR3 length: 14 residues. V was cut by 10 bases and J by 7 bases, with 19 bases left in between. The germline CDR1 and CDR2 sequences are ENHRY and SYGVKD.

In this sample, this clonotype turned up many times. The CDR3 sequence is CASSSRRRSSGNTIYF. The CDR3 nucleotides are TGTGCCAGCAGCTCACGACGGAGAAGCTCTGGAAACACCATATATTTT. This chain uses TRBV5-6 with TRBJ1-3; D ambiguous. The CDR3 has 16 residues. Germline V lookup: CDR1 SGHDT, CDR2 YYEEEE. Between the trimmed V and J ends, which lost 3 bases and 0 bases, there was a span of 13 bases.

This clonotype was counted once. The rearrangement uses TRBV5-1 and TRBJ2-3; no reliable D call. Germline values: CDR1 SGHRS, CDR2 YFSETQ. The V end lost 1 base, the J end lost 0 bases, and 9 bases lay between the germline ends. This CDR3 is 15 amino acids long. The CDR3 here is CASSLNSSSTDTQYF. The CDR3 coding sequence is TGCGCCAGCAGCTTGAACAGCTCTAGCACAGATACGCAGTATTTT.

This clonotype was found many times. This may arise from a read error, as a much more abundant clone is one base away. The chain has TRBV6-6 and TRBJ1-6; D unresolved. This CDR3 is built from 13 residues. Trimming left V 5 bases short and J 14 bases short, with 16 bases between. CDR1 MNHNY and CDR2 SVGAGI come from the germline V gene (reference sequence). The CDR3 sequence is CASSHGQDIALHF. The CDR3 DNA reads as TGTGCCAGCAGTCACGGGCAGGATATCGCCCTCCACTTT.

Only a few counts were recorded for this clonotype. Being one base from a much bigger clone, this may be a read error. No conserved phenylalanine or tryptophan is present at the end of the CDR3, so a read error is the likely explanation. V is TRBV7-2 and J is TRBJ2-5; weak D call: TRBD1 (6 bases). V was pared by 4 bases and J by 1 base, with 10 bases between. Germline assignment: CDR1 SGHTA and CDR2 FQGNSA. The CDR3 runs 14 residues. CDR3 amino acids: CASSSTGIQETQYL. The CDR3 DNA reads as TGTGCCAGCAGCTCCACAGGGATCCAAGAGACCCAGTACCTC.

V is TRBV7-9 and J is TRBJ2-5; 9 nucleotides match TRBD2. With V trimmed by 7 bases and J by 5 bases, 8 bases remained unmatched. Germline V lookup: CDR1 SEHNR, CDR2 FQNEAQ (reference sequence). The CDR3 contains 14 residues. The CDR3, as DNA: TGTGCCAGCACCGATAGCGGGGGAGGCGAGACCCAGTACTTC. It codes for CASTDSGGGETQYF.

The CDR3 region is CASSYATSGTGEQYF. CDR3 in DNA: TGTGCCAGCAGTTACGCGACTAGCGGGACTGGGGAGCAGTACTTC. The V gene is TRBV6-2 or TRBV6-3, the J gene TRBJ2-7; 11 positions match TRBD2. This CDR3 has 15 residues. In germline, CDR1 is MNHEY, CDR2 SVGEGT. Losses at the gene ends were 2 bases for V and 7 bases for J; bases not matched to a gene: 7.

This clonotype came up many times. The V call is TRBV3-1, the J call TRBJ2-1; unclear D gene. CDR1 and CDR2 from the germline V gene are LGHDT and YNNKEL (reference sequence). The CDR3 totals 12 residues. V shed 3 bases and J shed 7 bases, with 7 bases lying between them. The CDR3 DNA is TGTGCCAGCAGCCAGACTTTTAATGAGCAGTTCTTC. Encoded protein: CASSQTFNEQFF.

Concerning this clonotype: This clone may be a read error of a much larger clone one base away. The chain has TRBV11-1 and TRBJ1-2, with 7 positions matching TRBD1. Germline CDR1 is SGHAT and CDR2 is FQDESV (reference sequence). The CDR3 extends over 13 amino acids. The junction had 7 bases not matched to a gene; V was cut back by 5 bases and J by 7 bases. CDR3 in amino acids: CASSPGGHSGYTF. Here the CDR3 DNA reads TGTGCCAGCAGCCCAGGGGGGCACTCTGGCTACACCTTC. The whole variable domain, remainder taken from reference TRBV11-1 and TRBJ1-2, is EAEVAQSPRYKITEKSQAVAFWCDPISGHATLYWYRQILGQGPELLVQFQDESVVDDSQLPKDRFSAERLKGVDSTLKIQPAELGDSAMYLCASSPGGHSGYTFGSGTRLTVV.

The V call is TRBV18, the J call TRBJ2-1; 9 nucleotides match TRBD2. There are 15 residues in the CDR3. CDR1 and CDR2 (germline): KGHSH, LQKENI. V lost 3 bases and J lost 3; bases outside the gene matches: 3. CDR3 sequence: CASSPRLADYNEQFF. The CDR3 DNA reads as TGTGCCAGCTCACCCAGACTAGCGGACTACAATGAGCAGTTCTTC.

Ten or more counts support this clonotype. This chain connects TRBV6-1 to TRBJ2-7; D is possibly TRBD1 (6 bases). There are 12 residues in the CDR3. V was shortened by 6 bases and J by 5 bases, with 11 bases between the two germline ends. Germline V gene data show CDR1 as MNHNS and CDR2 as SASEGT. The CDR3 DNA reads TGTGCCAGCAGGGAGAACAGGGACGAGCAGTACTTC. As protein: CASRENRDEQYF.